A selection of T cell receptor beta chains follows, all from one sample in a study of cytomegalovirus exposure and HLA in healthy donors. Using immunoSEQ multiplex PCR, the repertoire was profiled, and TCRdb retains in-frame clones only, with some absent. The sample records approximately 170,000 clones, 85% being singletons. Sequencing input: PBMCs. These TCRs come from a boy under 10 years old in good health and CMV-seronegative. The CDR3 runs from the conserved cysteine through the conserved F or W. The D gene is left open where the match is weak. Clone size appears in some rows only: once, few, many, or a class for an expanded clone.

clone_size: NA; j_call: TRBJ2-3; d_call: NA; v_call: TRBV5-8; cdr3_aa: CASSLIPADTQYF; cdr3_nt: TGTGCCAGCAGCCTCATTCCGGCAGATACGCAGTATTTT
clone_size: NA; j_call: TRBJ2-5; d_call: NA; v_call: TRBV30; cdr3_aa: CASFPPPYF; cdr3_nt: TGTGCCTCCTTTCCTCCTCCGTACTTC
clone_size: NA; j_call: TRBJ1-1; d_call: NA; v_call: TRBV7-8; cdr3_aa: CASSPTLSHGTEAFF; cdr3_nt: TGTGCCAGCAGCCCCACCTTGTCACACGGGACTGAAGCTTTCTTT
clone_size: NA; j_call: TRBJ1-1; d_call: NA; v_call: TRBV15; cdr3_aa: CATSRDPLTLMNTEAFF; cdr3_nt: TGTGCCACCAGCAGAGATCCCCTGACACTCATGAACACTGAAGCTTTCTTT
clone_size: few; j_call: TRBJ1-6; d_call: NA; v_call: TRBV4-2; cdr3_aa: CASSQFKEGALHF; cdr3_nt: TGTGCCAGCAGCCAATTTAAGGAAGGGGCCCTCCACTTT
clone_size: NA; j_call: TRBJ2-1; d_call: TRBD1; v_call: TRBV7-2; cdr3_aa: CASSSSTGGTYNEQFF; cdr3_nt: TGTGCCAGCAGCTCTTCGACAGGGGGGACCTACAATGAGCAGTTCTTC
clone_size: NA; j_call: TRBJ1-6; d_call: NA; v_call: TRBV6-5; cdr3_aa: CASGSPLHF; cdr3_nt: TGTGCCAGCGGCTCGCCCCTCCACTTT
clone_size: once; j_call: TRBJ2-7; d_call: NA; v_call: TRBV11-2; cdr3_aa: CASSLDANRPYEQYF; cdr3_nt: TGTGCCAGCAGCTTAGACGCTAACAGGCCCTACGAGCAGTACTTC
clone_size: NA; j_call: TRBJ2-7; d_call: NA; v_call: TRBV4-1; cdr3_aa: CASSQDGRSEQYF; cdr3_nt: TGCGCCAGCAGCCAAGATGGCAGGTCCGAGCAGTACTTC
clone_size: NA; j_call: TRBJ2-1; d_call: NA; v_call: TRBV20-1; cdr3_aa: CSARALGEQFF; cdr3_nt: TGCAGTGCTAGGGCCCTAGGTGAGCAGTTCTTC
clone_size: NA; j_call: TRBJ1-1; d_call: NA; v_call: TRBV11-2; cdr3_aa: CASSFGTDHLNTEAFF; cdr3_nt: TGTGCCAGCAGCTTTGGCACAGACCATTTGAACACTGAAGCTTTCTTT
clone_size: NA; j_call: TRBJ1-6; d_call: NA; v_call: TRBV4-1; cdr3_aa: CASSQRPRGRTPLHF; cdr3_nt: TGCGCCAGCAGCCAAAGACCGCGGGGGCGTACACCCCTCCACTTT
clone_size: NA; j_call: TRBJ2-5; d_call: NA; v_call: TRBV2; cdr3_aa: CASSTGQGRNGRYEETQYF; cdr3_nt: TGTGCCAGCAGTACTGGACAGGGAAGGAACGGGAGGTATGAAGAGACCCAGTACTTC
clone_size: once; j_call: TRBJ1-5; d_call: TRBD1; v_call: TRBV19; cdr3_aa: CASSILDREDQPQHF; cdr3_nt: TGTGCCAGTAGTATACTGGACAGGGAGGATCAGCCCCAGCATTTT
clone_size: NA; j_call: TRBJ1-1; d_call: NA; v_call: TRBV29-1; cdr3_aa: CSVETTGDTEAFF; cdr3_nt: TGCAGCGTTGAAACGACGGGGGACACTGAAGCTTTCTTT
clone_size: NA; j_call: TRBJ1-2; d_call: TRBD1; v_call: TRBV28; cdr3_aa: CASSGQGRGYTF; cdr3_nt: TGTGCCAGCAGCGGACAGGGGCGAGGCTACACCTTC
clone_size: NA; j_call: TRBJ1-1; d_call: NA; v_call: TRBV7-2; cdr3_aa: CASSSAPGVRMNTEAFF; cdr3_nt: TGTGCCAGCAGCTCGGCGCCAGGGGTTCGCATGAACACTGAAGCTTTCTTT
clone_size: NA; j_call: TRBJ2-5; d_call: TRBD2; v_call: TRBV6-4; cdr3_aa: CASSQLAGQETQYF; cdr3_nt: TGTGCCAGCAGTCAGCTAGCGGGTCAAGAGACCCAGTACTTC
clone_size: NA; j_call: TRBJ1-2; d_call: TRBD1; v_call: TRBV6-5; cdr3_aa: CASRRTGANYGYTF; cdr3_nt: TGTGCCAGCAGACGGACAGGGGCTAACTATGGCTACACCTTC
clone_size: NA; j_call: TRBJ2-7; d_call: TRBD1; v_call: TRBV15; cdr3_aa: CATSTGTGKDEQYF; cdr3_nt: TGTGCCACCAGCACAGGGACAGGGAAAGACGAGCAGTACTTC
clone_size: NA; j_call: TRBJ2-7; d_call: NA; v_call: TRBV6-1; cdr3_aa: CASSENFEGEQYF; cdr3_nt: TGTGCCAGCAGTGAAAACTTCGAGGGCGAGCAGTACTTC
clone_size: NA; j_call: TRBJ1-1; d_call: NA; v_call: TRBV27; cdr3_aa: CASSQAWDTEAFF; cdr3_nt: TGTGCCAGCAGTCAGGCATGGGACACTGAAGCTTTCTTT
clone_size: NA; j_call: TRBJ2-7; d_call: TRBD2; v_call: TRBV2; cdr3_aa: CASSEASSSGRAGYEQYF; cdr3_nt: TGTGCCAGCAGTGAAGCGTCTTCTAGCGGGAGGGCCGGGTACGAGCAGTACTTC
clone_size: NA; j_call: TRBJ1-5; d_call: TRBD1; v_call: TRBV7-3; cdr3_aa: CASSRTPTGSRVKNQPQHF; cdr3_nt: TGTGCCAGCAGCCGGACGCCGACAGGGAGCAGGGTCAAGAATCAGCCCCAGCATTTT
clone_size: NA; j_call: TRBJ2-5; d_call: TRBD2; v_call: TRBV27; cdr3_aa: CASRLLAGARETQYF; cdr3_nt: TGTGCCAGCCGATTGCTAGCGGGAGCACGAGAGACCCAGTACTTC
clone_size: NA; j_call: TRBJ2-5; d_call: TRBD2; v_call: TRBV19; cdr3_aa: CASSMRGGQETQYF; cdr3_nt: TGTGCCAGTAGTATGCGGGGGGGCCAAGAGACCCAGTACTTC
clone_size: NA; j_call: TRBJ2-7; d_call: NA; v_call: TRBV6-6; cdr3_aa: CASRGTDSYEQYF; cdr3_nt: TGTGCCAGCAGGGGGACTGACTCCTACGAGCAGTACTTC
clone_size: NA; j_call: TRBJ1-1; d_call: TRBD1; v_call: TRBV6-1; cdr3_aa: CASSPDRGPGRAFF; cdr3_nt: TGTGCCAGCAGCCCCGACAGGGGGCCCGGTCGAGCTTTCTTT
clone_size: NA; j_call: TRBJ2-7; d_call: TRBD1; v_call: TRBV5-1; cdr3_aa: CASSPGTGPPYEQYF; cdr3_nt: TGCGCCAGCAGCCCCGGGACAGGTCCTCCCTACGAGCAGTACTTC
clone_size: once; j_call: TRBJ1-2; d_call: NA; v_call: TRBV9; cdr3_aa: CASSVGQKAAYGYTF; cdr3_nt: TGTGCCAGCAGCGTAGGTCAGAAAGCGGCCTATGGCTACACCTTC
clone_size: once; j_call: TRBJ1-2; d_call: NA; v_call: TRBV9; cdr3_aa: CASSPNRVNYGYTF; cdr3_nt: TGTGCCAGCAGCCCAAACAGGGTTAACTATGGCTACACCTTC
clone_size: NA; j_call: TRBJ2-1; d_call: TRBD1; v_call: TRBV7-3; cdr3_aa: CASSHTGTEAYNEQFF; cdr3_nt: TGTGCCAGCAGCCATACCGGGACAGAGGCTTACAATGAGCAGTTCTTC
clone_size: NA; j_call: TRBJ1-2; d_call: NA; v_call: TRBV20-1; cdr3_aa: CSAGVGYGYTF; cdr3_nt: TGCAGCGCAGGGGTTGGCTATGGCTACACCTTC
clone_size: once; j_call: TRBJ1-2; d_call: NA; v_call: TRBV5-1; cdr3_aa: CASSLLLVGAVRNYGYTF; cdr3_nt: TGCGCCAGCAGCTTGCTGTTGGTGGGGGCGGTCAGAAACTATGGCTACACCTTC
clone_size: NA; j_call: TRBJ1-2; d_call: NA; v_call: TRBV10-3; cdr3_aa: CAISFDSAGWGYTF; cdr3_nt: TGTGCCATATCTTTCGACAGCGCAGGTTGGGGCTACACCTTC
clone_size: NA; j_call: TRBJ1-6; d_call: NA; v_call: TRBV2; cdr3_aa: CASSDRQVSYNSPLHF; cdr3_nt: TGTGCCAGCAGTGACCGACAGGTTTCCTATAATTCACCCCTCCACTTT
clone_size: NA; j_call: TRBJ1-2; d_call: NA; v_call: TRBV5-4; cdr3_aa: CASSLDRDRDGYTF; cdr3_nt: TGTGCCAGCAGCTTGGACAGGGACCGGGATGGCTACACCTTC
clone_size: NA; j_call: TRBJ1-2; d_call: TRBD1; v_call: TRBV6-1; cdr3_aa: CAGSERDSLRLYGYTF; cdr3_nt: TGTGCCGGCAGTGAAAGGGACAGCCTTCGTCTCTATGGCTACACCTTC
clone_size: few; j_call: TRBJ1-5; d_call: NA; v_call: TRBV7-9; cdr3_aa: CASSLFAGKGNQPQHF; cdr3_nt: TGTGCCAGCAGCCTCTTTGCAGGGAAAGGCAATCAGCCCCAGCATTTT
clone_size: NA; j_call: TRBJ2-1; d_call: TRBD2; v_call: TRBV19; cdr3_aa: CASSTLYWRAGDEQFF; cdr3_nt: TGTGCCAGTAGTACCCTGTACTGGAGAGCGGGGGATGAGCAGTTCTTC
clone_size: NA; j_call: TRBJ2-2; d_call: TRBD1; v_call: TRBV30; cdr3_aa: CAWSVYRGRWELFF; cdr3_nt: TGTGCCTGGAGTGTTTACAGGGGGCGGTGGGAGCTGTTTTTT